Shown below are 26 T cell receptor beta chains from a single sample sequenced in a study of early T cells in non-severe SARS-CoV-2 infection. TCRdb ran MiXCR on the 5' RACE reads and lists one entry per CDR3 protein. The sample records 30,000 to 35,000 distinct CDR3 sequences, about 5% being singletons. The sequenced sample was whole blood. Receptors were obtained from an adult who was a healthcare worker with PCR-confirmed SARS-CoV-2 infection or an uninfected control (not recorded which).

V and J are TRBV3-1 and TRBJ2-3; 8 positions agree with TRBD2. This CDR3 has 16 residues. CDR1 and CDR2 (germline): LGHDT, YNNKEL (reference sequence). V was clipped by 1 base and J by 5 bases; unmatched bases: 8. The CDR3 bases are TGTGCCAGCAGCCAAGTCACGGGGGGGCCGGGAGATACGCAGTATTTT. Encoded protein: CASSQVTGGPGDTQYF.

This clonotype has at least ten counts. This chain links TRBV28 with TRBJ2-5; 10 nucleotides match TRBD2. V was pared by 5 bases and J by 2 bases, with 5 bases of the junction left unmatched. Germline values: CDR1 MDHEN, CDR2 SYDVKM. CDR3 length: 15 residues. The CDR3 region has the DNA TGTGCCAGCAGTAGCGGGGGGGCGAATCAAGAGACCCAGTACTTC. Translating it yields CASSSGGANQETQYF.

This clonotype turned up a few times. The J gene is TRBJ1-2, the V gene TRBV7-9; 7 nucleotides line up with TRBD1. V lost 7 bases, J lost 8 bases, and 13 bases stayed unmatched. Germline V gives CDR1 SEHNR, CDR2 FQNEAQ (reference sequence). The CDR3 is made up of 14 amino acids. The CDR3 spells CASTTSTGTEGYTF. CDR3 DNA: TGTGCCAGCACCACCTCGACAGGGACCGAAGGCTACACCTTC.

This clonotype showed up many times. The rearrangement links TRBV28 to TRBJ2-5, with no clear D. V lost 5 bases and J lost 6, with 19 bases in between. Germline CDR1 reads MDHEN; CDR2 reads SYDVKM. The CDR3 length is 15 residues. The chain's CDR3 is CASSRLLISSQTQYF. For the CDR3, the DNA is TGTGCCAGCAGTCGTTTACTTATCTCGAGTCAGACCCAGTACTTC.

This chain links TRBV5-4 with TRBJ2-2, with 8 nucleotides matching TRBD2. Germline V gene data show CDR1 as SGHNT and CDR2 as YYREEE (reference sequence). V was clipped by 4 bases and J by 4 bases; unmatched bases: 9. The CDR3 is 16 amino acids. Here the CDR3 reads CASSRSLAESTGELFF. The CDR3 region has the DNA TGTGCCAGCAGCCGCTCACTAGCGGAGTCCACCGGGGAGCTGTTTTTT.

In its sample, this clonotype was seen many times. The chain links TRBV4-2 to TRBJ2-5; 12 positions match TRBD2. V lost 1 base and J lost 3; bases outside the gene matches: 12. The CDR3 totals 19 residues. CDR1 and CDR2 (germline): LGHNA, YNFKEQ. The CDR3 here is CASSQATSGGRDLKETQYF. In DNA, the CDR3 is TGTGCCAGCAGCCAAGCAACTAGCGGGGGGCGAGACCTTAAAGAGACCCAGTACTTC.

This clonotype came up many times. The chain employs TRBV7-6 and TRBJ2-2, with D possibly matching TRBD1 (6 bases). Looked up from germline, CDR1 is SGHVS and CDR2 is FNYEAQ. The CDR3 loop spans 13 amino acids. Trimming left V 2 bases short and J 7 bases short, with 8 bases between. The CDR3 coding sequence is TGTGCCAGCAGCTTACAGGGGTTCGGGGAGCTGTTTTTT. The encoded protein is CASSLQGFGELFF. Full variable domain (outside the CDR3, taken from reference TRBV7-6 and TRBJ2-2): GAGVSQSPRYKVTKRGQDVALRCDPISGHVSLYWYRQALGQGPEFLTYFNYEAQQDKSGLPNDRFSAERPEGSISTLTIQRTEQRDSAMYRCASSLQGFGELFFGEGSRLTVL.

This clonotype was seen once. V is TRBV6-1 and J is TRBJ2-3; 7 bases line up with TRBD2. The CDR3 is 15 amino acids. Looked up from germline, CDR1 is MNHNS and CDR2 is SASEGT. Unmatched junction bases numbered 3, after V lost 3 bases and J lost 0 bases. The CDR3 sequence is CASSDGRGSTDTQYF. DNA for the CDR3: TGTGCCAGCAGTGATGGGAGGGGCAGCACAGATACGCAGTATTTT.

The V and J genes are TRBV6-2 or TRBV6-3 and TRBJ2-3, with a possible D match to TRBD2 (6 bases). The CDR3 length is 15 residues. V was cut by 6 bases and J by 10 bases, with 23 bases left in between. The V gene's germline CDR1 is MNHEY and CDR2 SVGEGT. The CDR3 sequence: CASSLGLHPPFAQYF. CDR3 DNA sequence: TGTGCCAGCAGCCTGGGACTTCATCCCCCATTCGCGCAGTATTTT.

This clonotype was seen ten or more times. The chain combines TRBV20-1 with TRBJ2-5, with D unresolved. The CDR3 spans 17 residues. Per the germline V gene, CDR1 is DFQATT and CDR2 is SNEGSKA (reference sequence). Trimming removed 0 bases at V and 1 base at J, with 18 bases between. CDR3 residues: CSAREIPKATAQETQYF. The CDR3 region has the DNA TGCAGTGCTAGAGAGATTCCAAAGGCAACGGCCCAAGAGACCCAGTACTTC.

In its sample, this clonotype is medium-sized (0.01 to 0.1%). V is TRBV28 and J is TRBJ2-3; D is possibly TRBD1 or TRBD2 (5 bases each). Germline V gene data show CDR1 as MDHEN and CDR2 as SYDVKM. The CDR3 is 15 amino acids. Trimming shortened V by 3 bases and J by 1 base, and 11 bases separated the two germline ends. As DNA, the CDR3 is TGTGCCAGCAGTTTCGATCAGGGAGGCACAGATACGCAGTATTTT. Protein: CASSFDQGGTDTQYF.

V and J are TRBV4-1 and TRBJ1-1, with 7 bases fitting TRBD1. The CDR3 loop spans 16 amino acids. The J segment lost 1 base and the V segment lost 3 bases, leaving 8 bases of the junction unmatched. Germline-derived CDR1 and CDR2 are MGHRA and YSYEKL. In nucleotides, the CDR3 is TGCGCCAGCAGCCATATTCCGGGACAGAGGAACACTGAAGCTTTCTTT. Its translation is CASSHIPGQRNTEAFF.

This chain connects TRBV19 to TRBJ2-1, with 11 bases identical to TRBD2. The V and J ends lost 4 bases and 3 bases, in that order; junction bases with no gene match: 5. CDR3 length equals 16 residues. CDR1 is LNHDA and CDR2 is SQIVND in the germline V gene (reference sequence). Here the CDR3 DNA reads TGTGCCAGTAGTAGACCTAGCGGGGGGATCTACAATGAGCAGTTCTTC. This gives the protein CASSRPSGGIYNEQFF.

In this sample, this clonotype turned up many times. The CDR3 DNA sequence: TGTGCCAGCACAGGACATTCTGGGGCCAACGTCCTGACTTTC. It specifies CASTGHSGANVLTF. This rearrangement joins TRBV28 to TRBJ2-6; perhaps TRBD1 as D (5 bases). Per the germline V gene, CDR1 is MDHEN and CDR2 is SYDVKM. The CDR3 has 14 residues. Trimming took 7 bases from V and 1 from J, leaving 8 bases between them.

This clonotype was observed many times. The chain has TRBV28 and TRBJ2-7, with D unresolved. V lost 6 bases to trimming and J lost 1 base, with 4 bases between them. Germline V gene sequence: CDR1 MDHEN, CDR2 SYDVKM. The CDR3 consists of 11 residues. CDR3 coding DNA: TGTGCCAGCAGCAATTCCTACGAGCAGTACTTC. Its protein is CASSNSYEQYF.

The chain links TRBV7-9 to TRBJ2-5; no reliable D call. The CDR3 is made up of 12 amino acids. Between the trimmed V and J ends, which lost 6 bases and 0 bases, there was a span of 5 bases. Germline loops: CDR1 SEHNR, CDR2 FQNEAQ (reference sequence). CDR3 residues: CASSRYQETQYF. The CDR3 DNA reads TGTGCCAGCAGTCGGTACCAAGAGACCCAGTACTTC. The complete variable domain, with remaining parts taken from reference TRBV7-9 and TRBJ2-5, reads DTGVSQNPRHKITKRGQNVTFRCDPISEHNRLYWYRQTLGQGPEFLTYFQNEAQLEKSRLLSDRFSAERPKGSFSTLEIQRTEQGDSAMYLCASSRYQETQYFGPGTRLLVL.

The chain has TRBV12-3 or TRBV12-4 and TRBJ2-1; 11 bases fit TRBD2. V lost 8 bases and J lost 7; bases outside the gene matches: 7. The CDR3 covers 14 residues. The CDR3 is CASQTSGGWNEQFF. The CDR3 region has the DNA TGTGCCAGCCAAACTAGCGGGGGTTGGAATGAGCAGTTCTTC.

This chain links TRBV29-1 with TRBJ2-3; D perhaps matches TRBD2 (5 bases). CDR1 is SQVTM and CDR2 is ANQGSEA in the germline V gene. Trimming removed 7 bases from V and 0 bases from J, with 14 bases in between. The CDR3 is 14 amino acids. CDR3 in amino acids: CSALTNPSTDTQYF. The CDR3 nucleotides are TGCAGCGCCCTGACTAACCCTAGCACAGATACGCAGTATTTT.

The chain links TRBV6-1 to TRBJ2-1, with 9 positions matching TRBD2. There are 16 residues in the CDR3. Germline loops: CDR1 MNHNS, CDR2 SASEGT. V shed 3 bases and J 4 bases; nucleotides not matched to a gene: 7. The CDR3 region is CASSEFRLAVYNEQFF. The DNA of the CDR3 is TGTGCCAGCAGTGAGTTTCGACTAGCGGTATACAATGAGCAGTTCTTC.

This clonotype was seen just once. The chain links TRBV5-1 to TRBJ1-6; 7 nucleotides line up with TRBD1. This CDR3 region has 14 residues. The ends lost 0 bases at V and 9 bases at J; junction bases unmatched: 3. Germline V gene sequence: CDR1 SGHRS, CDR2 YFSETQ. Here the CDR3 reads CASSLGQGFSPLHF. The DNA of the CDR3 is TGCGCCAGCAGCTTGGGACAGGGCTTTTCACCCCTCCACTTT.

This clonotype showed up many times. The V and J genes are TRBV12-3 or TRBV12-4 and TRBJ1-5; 10 bases match TRBD1. V trimming: 6 bases; J trimming: 2 bases; junction bases outside the gene matches: 4. This CDR3 has 15 amino acids. DNA for the CDR3: TGTGCCAGCAGGGGGACAGGGGCGCGCAATCAGCCCCAGCATTTT. Its protein is CASRGTGARNQPQHF.

This clonotype appeared many times. The V gene is TRBV24-1, the J gene TRBJ2-1; maybe TRBD1 (6 bases). This CDR3 comprises 13 residues. Trimming removed 3 bases from V and 8 bases from J, with 10 bases in between. Germline V gives CDR1 KGHDR, CDR2 SFDVKD. The DNA for the CDR3 is TGTGCCACCAGTGATCCTACAGGGCATGAGCAGTTCTTC. Protein sequence: CATSDPTGHEQFF.

This clonotype was recorded many times. The genes are TRBV6-6 and TRBJ2-7; D might be TRBD2 (5 bases). The CDR3 totals 13 residues. Germline V CDR1 and CDR2: MNHNY, SVGAGI (reference sequence). V was clipped by 0 bases and J by 9 bases, with 12 bases between them. The CDR3: CASSYSAPGMQYF. For the CDR3, the DNA is TGTGCCAGCAGTTACTCGGCCCCGGGAATGCAGTACTTC.

This clonotype was seen only a few times. The chain links TRBV11-2 to TRBJ2-2; a possible D gene is TRBD1 (6 bases). This CDR3 region has 14 residues. Germline CDR1 SGHAT, CDR2 FQNNGV. With 3 bases removed from V and 3 bases from J, the gap between germline ends came to 8 bases. As DNA, the CDR3 is TGTGCCAGCAGCTTTTACAGGGACACCGGGGAGCTGTTTTTT. As protein: CASSFYRDTGELFF.

In its sample, this clonotype was seen many times. V is TRBV5-4 and J is TRBJ1-1; D remains unclear. V shed 2 bases and J shed 6 bases, with 17 bases lying between them. Germline assignment: CDR1 SGHNT and CDR2 YYREEE (reference sequence). This CDR3 is 15 amino acids long. Here the CDR3 DNA reads TGTGCCAGCAGCTTTACGGGTCGAGAAATCGCTGAAGCTTTCTTT. Protein sequence: CASSFTGREIAEAFF.

The sample holds a few counts of this clonotype. The chain joins TRBV14 to TRBJ2-1; D is unresolved. The V end was cut by 8 bases, the J end by 6 bases, with 11 bases between. From germline, CDR1 is SGHDN and CDR2 FVKESK. The CDR3 totals 12 residues. The CDR3 DNA reads TGTGCCAGCCGAGCACTCGGCAATGAGCAGTTCTTC. It encodes CASRALGNEQFF. The complete variable domain, with remaining parts taken from reference TRBV14 and TRBJ2-1, reads EAGVTQFPSHSVIEKGQTVTLRCDPISGHDNLYWYRRVMGKEIKFLLHFVKESKQDESGMPNNRFLAERTGGTYSTLKVQPAELEDSGVYFCASRALGNEQFFGPGTRLTVL.